The clone carrying this T cell receptor (beta chain) came up many times. In TCRdb, the reads were re-called with MiXCR into one record per CDR3 protein. The sample consists of 350,000 to 550,000 distinct CDR3 sequences, approximately 32% of them appearing once. This sample is part of a study of T cell repertoires in cytomegalovirus infection. Study context: Public signatures in TCR beta pointed to CMV infection and matching HLA type.

CDR1 SEHNR and CDR2 FQNEAQ come from the germline V gene (reference sequence). The J segment lost 3 bases and the V segment lost 5 bases, leaving 2 bases of the junction unmatched. The CDR3 covers 15 residues. This TCR was sampled from a human donor in good health (CMV status not recorded). Some clones in this sample may be carry-over from other donors' samples. The sequenced sample consisted of PBMCs. The gene calls are TRBV7-9 and TRBJ2-2; TRBD1 aligns across 11 bases. CDR3 loop: CASSKDRGHTGELFF. CDR3 in DNA: TGTGCCAGCAGCAAGGACAGGGGGCACACCGGGGAGCTGTTTTTT.